This T cell receptor (beta chain) appears in the sequencing data of a study of T cells in Graves' hyperthyroidism and ophthalmopathy. With a duration under 2 months, the hyperthyroidism was newly diagnosed in patients aged 18 to 65. CDR3 size: 17 residues. V gave up 0 bases and J gave up 4 bases; unmatched junction bases: 8. Germline V lookup: CDR1 SGDLS, CDR2 YYNGEE. General study points: Ophthalmopathy could be told apart from stable hyperthyroidism with a 13 V-J model. Blood held most thyroid clonotypes expanded above 0.001 frequency.

Amplified TCR beta CDR3 regions came from RNA transcripts. The primer set for the first-round RT-PCR of the TCR CDR3 was HTBI. A single record per CDR3 protein comes from TCRdb applying MiXCR to the multiplex PCR reads. The sample has 400,000 to 550,000 distinct CDR3 sequences, under 15% seen once. This clonotype was seen a few times. Its antigen is unidentified. The sequencing sample was made of blood. The chain links TRBV9 to TRBJ2-1; 9 nucleotides align to TRBD2. The clonotype was recovered from a woman younger than 30 with Graves' hyperthyroidism. The CDR3 is CASSVGQAGGLYNEQFF. In DNA, the CDR3 is TGTGCCAGCAGCGTAGGACAGGCGGGAGGGCTTTACAATGAGCAGTTCTTC.